This is a list of T cell receptor beta chains from one sample in a study of T cell responses to AZD1222 COVID-19 vaccine. The assay was immunoSEQ multiplex PCR, and TCRdb's table has in-frame clones only and misses some. The table has 150,000 to 200,000 clones, about 92% seen once; the top ten hold less than 1.3%. The input for sequencing was peripheral blood, taken 28 days after the second AZD1222 dose. The receptors originated from an adult who received the AZD1222 COVID-19 vaccine. CDR3s include the opening cysteine and the closing phenylalanine or tryptophan. Fields, in order: J gene, D gene, clone size, V gene, CDR3 protein, CDR3 DNA. The D gene is left open where the match is weak. The listing skips clone size in some rows; elsewhere it reads once, few, many or a size class.

TRBJ1-2,TRBD1,-,TRBV27,CASSSAGGSYTF,TGTGCCAGCAGCTCAGCAGGGGGTAGCTACACCTTC
TRBJ2-2,-,-,TRBV5-1,CASSLGHTNTGELFF,TGCGCCAGCAGCTTAGGACATACGAACACCGGGGAGCTGTTTTTT
TRBJ1-5,-,-,TRBV6-6,CASSYSGARRNQPQHF,TGTGCCAGCAGTTACTCGGGGGCTCGGCGCAATCAGCCCCAGCATTTT
TRBJ1-2,-,-,TRBV5-6,CASSLAGSPYGYTF,TGTGCCAGCAGCTTGGCAGGCAGCCCCTATGGCTACACCTTC
TRBJ2-2,-,-,TRBV5-4,CASSLPGQMYTGELFF,TGTGCCAGCAGCTTGCCCGGACAGATGTACACCGGGGAGCTGTTTTTT
TRBJ2-1,-,-,TRBV21-1,CASSEVDRGGSYNEQFF,TGTGCCAGCAGCGAAGTCGACCGGGGGGGCTCCTACAATGAGCAGTTCTTC
TRBJ1-2,-,-,TRBV5-6,CASSSQGLSSADGYTF,TGTGCCAGCAGCTCACAGGGCCTCTCGAGTGCAGATGGCTACACCTTC
TRBJ2-1,-,-,TRBV12-2,CARGGPYNEQFF,TGTGCACGGGGGGGGCCCTACAATGAGCAGTTCTTC
TRBJ1-5,-,-,TRBV19,CASSPTPREGRGNQPQHF,TGTGCCAGTAGTCCAACCCCAAGGGAGGGCAGGGGCAATCAGCCCCAGCATTTT
TRBJ1-2,-,-,TRBV6-5,CASSLGAGGYGYTF,TGTGCCAGCAGTCTGGGGGCAGGTGGCTATGGCTACACCTTC
TRBJ1-2,-,-,TRBV7-9,CASSARTDYGYTF,TGTGCCAGCAGCGCTCGGACGGACTATGGCTACACCTTC
TRBJ1-5,-,-,TRBV19,CAVRAGAHTNQPQHF,TGTGCCGTGAGGGCAGGGGCCCATACTAATCAGCCCCAGCATTTT
TRBJ2-1,TRBD1,-,TRBV3-1/TRBV3-2,CASSQVEWDSFYNEQFF,TGTGCCAGCAGCCAAGTGGAGTGGGACAGCTTCTACAATGAGCAGTTCTTC
TRBJ1-3,-,-,TRBV19,CASSIDLGGNTIYF,TGTGCCAGTAGTATTGACTTGGGAGGAAACACCATATATTTT
TRBJ1-1,TRBD1,-,TRBV5-5,CASSWGKTGERAEAFF,TGTGCCAGCAGCTGGGGGAAGACAGGGGAGCGAGCTGAAGCTTTCTTT
TRBJ1-3,-,-,TRBV21-1,CASSKVRTSGNTIYF,TGTGCCAGCAGCAAAGTTAGAACCTCTGGAAACACCATATATTTT
TRBJ1-2,-,-,TRBV6-5,CASSNRDTRNYGYTF,TGTGCCAGTTCGAACCGGGACACCCGTAACTATGGCTACACCTTC
TRBJ1-3,-,-,TRBV11-2,CASSLDSPLSGNTIYF,TGTGCCAGCAGCTTAGACAGCCCACTCTCTGGAAACACCATATATTTT
TRBJ1-1,TRBD1,-,TRBV5-1,CASSLGTGETEAFF,TGCGCCAGCAGCTTGGGTACAGGGGAAACTGAAGCTTTCTTT
TRBJ1-5,-,-,TRBV6-1,CASSEAMGDQPQHF,TGTGCCAGCAGTGAAGCGATGGGGGATCAGCCCCAGCATTTT
TRBJ1-2,-,-,TRBV7-2,CASSLWTANYGYTF,TGTGCCAGCAGCTTATGGACAGCTAACTATGGCTACACCTTC
TRBJ1-2,-,-,TRBV11-2,CASSPPDRPGYTF,TGTGCCAGCAGCCCCCCGGACCGCCCGGGCTACACCTTC
TRBJ1-1,-,once,TRBV19,CASSIGPGLNTEAFF,TGTGCCAGTAGTATAGGCCCAGGGCTGAACACTGAAGCTTTCTTT
TRBJ2-5,TRBD1,-,TRBV18,CASSSGTGVYETQYF,TGTGCCAGCTCGTCCGGGACAGGGGTTTACGAGACCCAGTACTTC
TRBJ2-3,-,-,TRBV10-3,CAIRPGTLNTDTQYF,TGTGCCATCAGACCCGGGACGCTTAACACAGATACGCAGTATTTT
TRBJ1-1,-,few,TRBV18,CASSPFNQPNTEAFF,TGTGCCAGCTCACCCTTTAACCAGCCGAACACTGAAGCTTTCTTT
TRBJ2-7,-,-,TRBV7-9,CASSPTPGEQYF,TGTGCCAGCAGTCCCACACCGGGGGAGCAGTACTTC
TRBJ1-4,TRBD1,-,TRBV6-5,CASNRGGGSEKLFF,TGTGCCAGCAACCGGGGAGGGGGCAGTGAAAAACTGTTTTTT
TRBJ2-3,TRBD2,-,TRBV24-1,CATSDWTAQRGGPDTQYF,TGTGCCACCAGTGATTGGACCGCCCAGCGGGGGGGCCCAGATACGCAGTATTTT
TRBJ2-5,TRBD1,-,TRBV7-6,CASSLQGDSYVVETQYF,TGTGCCAGCAGCTTACAGGGGGACAGCTATGTGGTAGAGACCCAGTACTTC
TRBJ1-2,-,-,TRBV6-6,CASSLQGAYGYTF,TGTGCCAGCAGTCTCCAGGGTGCGTATGGCTACACCTTC
TRBJ1-6,-,-,TRBV27,CASSPRRNSPLHF,TGTGCCAGCAGCCCAAGGCGAAATTCACCCCTCCACTTT
TRBJ1-4,-,few,TRBV6-5,CASSYSNRGEKLFF,TGTGCCAGCAGTTACTCGAACCGGGGTGAAAAACTGTTTTTT
TRBJ2-3,TRBD1,-,TRBV10-2,CASTGQGTDTQYF,TGCGCCAGCACGGGACAGGGGACAGATACGCAGTATTTT
TRBJ1-1,TRBD1,-,TRBV11-2,CASSPAVDRGEAFF,TGTGCCAGCAGCCCCGCCGTAGACAGGGGTGAAGCTTTCTTT
TRBJ1-2,-,-,TRBV6-5,CASSYSNYGYTF,TGTGCCAGCAGTTACAGCAACTATGGCTACACCTTC